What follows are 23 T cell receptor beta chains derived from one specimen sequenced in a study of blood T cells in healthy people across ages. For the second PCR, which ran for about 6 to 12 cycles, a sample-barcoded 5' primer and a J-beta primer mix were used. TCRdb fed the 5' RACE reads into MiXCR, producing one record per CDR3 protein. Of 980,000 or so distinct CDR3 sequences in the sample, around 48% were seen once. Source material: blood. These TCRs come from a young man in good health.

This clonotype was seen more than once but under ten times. The CDR3 here is CASGGQENTGELFF. CDR3 sequence (DNA): TGTGCCTCTGGCGGACAGGAAAACACCGGGGAGCTGTTTTTT. The rearrangement joins TRBV30 to TRBJ2-2; 7 nucleotides align to TRBD1. This CDR3 has 14 residues. Losses at the gene ends were 7 bases for V and 2 bases for J; bases not matched to a gene: 7. Germline CDR1 GTSNPN, CDR2 SVGIG (reference sequence). Using reference TRBV30 and TRBJ2-2 for the parts outside the CDR3, the full variable domain is SQTIHQWPATLVQPVGSPLSLECTVEGTSNPNLYWYRQAAGRGLQLLFYSVGIGQISSEVPQNLSASRPQDRQFILSSKKLLLSDSGFYLCASGGQENTGELFFGEGSRLTVL.

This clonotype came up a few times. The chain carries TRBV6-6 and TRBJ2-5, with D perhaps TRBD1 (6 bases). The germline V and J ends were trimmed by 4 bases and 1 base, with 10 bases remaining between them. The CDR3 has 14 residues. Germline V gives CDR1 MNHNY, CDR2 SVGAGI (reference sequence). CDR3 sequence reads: CASSSDRIQETQYF. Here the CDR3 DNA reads TGTGCCAGCAGTTCAGACAGGATCCAAGAGACCCAGTACTTC.

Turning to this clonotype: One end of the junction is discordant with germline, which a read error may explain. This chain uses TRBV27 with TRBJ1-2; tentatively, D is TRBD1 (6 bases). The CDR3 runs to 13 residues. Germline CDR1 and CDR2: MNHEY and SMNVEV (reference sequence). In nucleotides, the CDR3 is TGTGCCAGTAGTTCGCCAGGGGATTTAGGCTACACCTTC. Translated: CASSSPGDLGYTF.

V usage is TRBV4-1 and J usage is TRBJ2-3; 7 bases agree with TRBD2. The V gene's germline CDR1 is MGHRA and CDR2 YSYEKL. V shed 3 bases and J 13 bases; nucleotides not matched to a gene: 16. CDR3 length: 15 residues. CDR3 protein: CASSHPGKGLAEEYF. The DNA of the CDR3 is TGCGCCAGCAGCCATCCGGGGAAAGGGCTAGCGGAGGAGTATTTT.

CDR3 in amino acids: CSATDRANTEAFF. CDR3 in DNA: TGCAGCGCTACGGACAGGGCGAACACTGAAGCTTTCTTT. V gene TRBV29-1 combines with J gene TRBJ1-1; 8 nucleotides agree with TRBD1. J was trimmed by 1 base and V by 7 bases; bases with no gene match: 5. CDR3 length: 13 amino acids. Germline lookup yields CDR1 SQVTM and CDR2 ANQGSEA.

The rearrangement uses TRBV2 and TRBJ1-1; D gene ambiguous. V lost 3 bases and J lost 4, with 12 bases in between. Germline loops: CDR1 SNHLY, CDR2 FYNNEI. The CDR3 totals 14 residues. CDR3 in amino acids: CASSDKTLPTEAFF. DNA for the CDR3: TGTGCCAGCAGTGATAAGACTCTTCCCACTGAAGCTTTCTTT.

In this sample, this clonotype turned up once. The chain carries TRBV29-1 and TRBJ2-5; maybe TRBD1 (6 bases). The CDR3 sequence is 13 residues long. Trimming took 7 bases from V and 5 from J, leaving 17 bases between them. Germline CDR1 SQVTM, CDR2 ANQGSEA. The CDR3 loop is CSAFGRGGETQYF. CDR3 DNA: TGCAGCGCCTTTGGCAGGGGTGGCGAGACCCAGTACTTC.

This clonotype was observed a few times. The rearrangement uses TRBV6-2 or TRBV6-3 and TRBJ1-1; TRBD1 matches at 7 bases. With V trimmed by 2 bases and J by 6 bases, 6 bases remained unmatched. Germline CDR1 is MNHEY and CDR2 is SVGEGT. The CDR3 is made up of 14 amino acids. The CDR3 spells CASSYRQGWAEAFF. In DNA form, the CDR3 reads TGTGCCAGCAGTTACCGACAGGGTTGGGCTGAAGCTTTCTTT.

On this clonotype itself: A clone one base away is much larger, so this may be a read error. CDR3 bases: TGTGCCAGCAGTGAAGGGGGGAGCACTGAAGCTTTCTTT. Translated, it gives CASSEGGSTEAFF. This chain links TRBV25-1 with TRBJ1-1; possible D gene TRBD1, 5 bases. Germline loops: CDR1 MGHDK, CDR2 SYGVNS. V lost 2 bases and J lost 4, with 8 bases in between. This CDR3 is built from 13 residues.

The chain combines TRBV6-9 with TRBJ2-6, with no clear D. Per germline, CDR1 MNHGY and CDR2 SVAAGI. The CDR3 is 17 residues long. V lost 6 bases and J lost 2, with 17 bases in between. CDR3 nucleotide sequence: TGTGCCAGCAGAAAACCAGGATTGAGTCCTGGGGCCAACGTCCTGACTTTC. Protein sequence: CASRKPGLSPGANVLTF.

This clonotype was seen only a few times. CDR3 residues: CASSLAGTSQETQYF. The CDR3 coding sequence is TGTGCCAGCAGCTTGGCAGGCACCTCTCAAGAGACCCAGTACTTC. The chain couples TRBV5-6 to TRBJ2-5; the D is unclear. Trimming shortened V by 0 bases and J by 2 bases, and 11 bases separated the two germline ends. The CDR3 totals 15 residues. Germline CDR1 SGHDT, CDR2 YYEEEE. The full variable domain, with the rest looked up from reference TRBV5-6 and TRBJ2-5, is DAGVTQSPTHLIKTRGQQVTLRCSPKSGHDTVSWYQQALGQGPQFIFQYYEEEERQRGNFPDRFSGHQFPNYSSELNVNALLLGDSALYLCASSLAGTSQETQYFGPGTRLLVL.

The CDR3 region has the DNA TGCGCCAGCAGCCAAGATCCGGTAGGAGAGACCCAGTACTTC. Translation: CASSQDPVGETQYF. The chain has TRBV4-1 and TRBJ2-5; no reliable D call. Deletions cut 0 bases from V and 4 bases from J, with 9 bases between. This CDR3 has 14 residues. Germline V CDR1 and CDR2: MGHRA, YSYEKL.

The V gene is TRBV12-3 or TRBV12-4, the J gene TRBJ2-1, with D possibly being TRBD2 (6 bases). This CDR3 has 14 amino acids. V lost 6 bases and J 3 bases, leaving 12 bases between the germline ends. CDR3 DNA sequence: TGTGCCAGCAGCGGGGACTTAAGCTACAATGAGCAGTTCTTC. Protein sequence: CASSGDLSYNEQFF.

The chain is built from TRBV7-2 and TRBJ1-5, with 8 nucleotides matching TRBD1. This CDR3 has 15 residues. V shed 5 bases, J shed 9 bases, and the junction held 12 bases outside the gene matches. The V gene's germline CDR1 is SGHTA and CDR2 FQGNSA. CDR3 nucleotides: TGTGCCAGCAGCCTGGACAGGGTGGAGGGTTGGCCCCAGCATTTT. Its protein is CASSLDRVEGWPQHF.

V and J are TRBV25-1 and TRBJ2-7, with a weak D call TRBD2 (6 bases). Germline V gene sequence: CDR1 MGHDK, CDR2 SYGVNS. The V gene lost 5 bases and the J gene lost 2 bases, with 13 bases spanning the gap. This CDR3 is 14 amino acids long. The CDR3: CASSSLGGAYEQYF. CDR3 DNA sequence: TGTGCCAGCAGTTCCCTGGGGGGTGCCTACGAGCAGTACTTC.

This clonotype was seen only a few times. The CDR3 loop reads CASSQDETRYGYTF. The DNA for the CDR3 is TGCGCCAGCAGCCAAGATGAGACGAGATATGGCTACACCTTC. This chain joins TRBV4-1 and TRBJ1-2; D is uncertain. This CDR3 is built from 14 residues. V was pared by 0 bases and J by 5 bases, with 10 bases between. The germline CDR1 and CDR2 sequences are MGHRA and YSYEKL.

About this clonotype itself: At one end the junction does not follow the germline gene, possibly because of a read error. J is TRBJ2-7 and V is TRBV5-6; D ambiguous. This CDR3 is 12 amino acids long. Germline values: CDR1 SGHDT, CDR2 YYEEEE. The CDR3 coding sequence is TGTGCCAGCAGCACTTTGGGTTACGGGCAGTACTTC. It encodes CASSTLGYGQYF.

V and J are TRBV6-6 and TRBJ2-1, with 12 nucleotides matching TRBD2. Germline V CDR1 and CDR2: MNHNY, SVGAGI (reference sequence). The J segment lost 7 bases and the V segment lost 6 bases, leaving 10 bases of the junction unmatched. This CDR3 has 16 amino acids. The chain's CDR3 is CASRGLAGLGGNEQFF. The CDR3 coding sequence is TGTGCCAGCAGGGGACTAGCGGGCCTGGGGGGGAATGAGCAGTTCTTC.

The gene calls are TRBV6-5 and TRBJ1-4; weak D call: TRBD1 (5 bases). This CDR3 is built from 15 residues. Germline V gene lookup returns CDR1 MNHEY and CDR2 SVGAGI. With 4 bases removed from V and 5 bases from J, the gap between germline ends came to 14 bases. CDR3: CASSFGGRFNEKLFF. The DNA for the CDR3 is TGTGCCAGCAGTTTTGGGGGACGGTTCAATGAAAAACTGTTTTTT.

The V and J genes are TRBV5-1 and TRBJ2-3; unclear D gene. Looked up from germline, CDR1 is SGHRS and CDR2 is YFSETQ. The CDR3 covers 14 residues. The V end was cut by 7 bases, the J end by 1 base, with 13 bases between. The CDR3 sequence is CASGGWSGTDTQYF. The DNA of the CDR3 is TGCGCCAGCGGTGGCTGGTCGGGCACAGATACGCAGTATTTT.

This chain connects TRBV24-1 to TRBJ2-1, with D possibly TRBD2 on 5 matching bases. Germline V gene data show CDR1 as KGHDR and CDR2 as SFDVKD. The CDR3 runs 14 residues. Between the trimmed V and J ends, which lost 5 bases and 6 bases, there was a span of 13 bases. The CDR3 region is CATSGVGRSNEQFF. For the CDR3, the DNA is TGTGCCACCAGTGGGGTAGGGAGAAGCAATGAGCAGTTCTTC.

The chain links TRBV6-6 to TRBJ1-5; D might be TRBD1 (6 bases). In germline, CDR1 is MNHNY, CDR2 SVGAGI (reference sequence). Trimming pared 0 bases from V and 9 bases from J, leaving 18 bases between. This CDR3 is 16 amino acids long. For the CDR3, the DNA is TGTGCCAGCAGTTACTCCCTCGGGGGGCGAACATGGCCCCAGCATTTT. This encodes CASSYSLGGRTWPQHF.

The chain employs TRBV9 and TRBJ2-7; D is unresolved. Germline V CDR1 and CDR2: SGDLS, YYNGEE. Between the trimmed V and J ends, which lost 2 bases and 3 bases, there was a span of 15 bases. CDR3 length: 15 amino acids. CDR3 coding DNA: TGTGCCAGCAGCGTGGGGATAGGGATCAACTACGAGCAGTACTTC. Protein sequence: CASSVGIGINYEQYF. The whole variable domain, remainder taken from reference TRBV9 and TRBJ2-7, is DSGVTQTPKHLITATGQRVTLRCSPRSGDLSVYWYQQSLDQGLQFLIQYYNGEERAKGNILERFSAQQFPDLHSELNLSSLELGDSALYFCASSVGIGINYEQYFGPGTRLTVT.